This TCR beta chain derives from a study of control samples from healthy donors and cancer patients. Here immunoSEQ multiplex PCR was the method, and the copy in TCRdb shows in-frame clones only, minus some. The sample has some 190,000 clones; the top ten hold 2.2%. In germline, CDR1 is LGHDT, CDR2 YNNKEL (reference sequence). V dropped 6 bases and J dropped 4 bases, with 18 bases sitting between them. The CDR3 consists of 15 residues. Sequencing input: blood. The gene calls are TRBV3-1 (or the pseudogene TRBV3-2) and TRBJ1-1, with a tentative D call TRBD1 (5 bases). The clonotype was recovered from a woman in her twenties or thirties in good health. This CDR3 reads CASRGARDYGTEAFF. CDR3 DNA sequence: TGTGCCAGCAGGGGTGCCAGGGATTATGGCACTGAAGCTTTCTTT.